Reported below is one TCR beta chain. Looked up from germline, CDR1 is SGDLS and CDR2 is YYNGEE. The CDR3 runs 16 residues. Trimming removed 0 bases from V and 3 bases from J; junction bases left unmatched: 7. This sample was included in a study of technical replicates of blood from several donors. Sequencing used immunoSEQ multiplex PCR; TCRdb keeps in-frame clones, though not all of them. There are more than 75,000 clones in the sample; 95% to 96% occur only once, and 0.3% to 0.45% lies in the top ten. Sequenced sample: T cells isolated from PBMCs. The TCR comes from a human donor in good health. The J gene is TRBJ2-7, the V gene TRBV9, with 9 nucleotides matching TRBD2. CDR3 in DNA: TGTGCCAGCAGCGTAGCCTCTCTAGCGGGGTACTACGAGCAGTACTTC. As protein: CASSVASLAGYYEQYF.